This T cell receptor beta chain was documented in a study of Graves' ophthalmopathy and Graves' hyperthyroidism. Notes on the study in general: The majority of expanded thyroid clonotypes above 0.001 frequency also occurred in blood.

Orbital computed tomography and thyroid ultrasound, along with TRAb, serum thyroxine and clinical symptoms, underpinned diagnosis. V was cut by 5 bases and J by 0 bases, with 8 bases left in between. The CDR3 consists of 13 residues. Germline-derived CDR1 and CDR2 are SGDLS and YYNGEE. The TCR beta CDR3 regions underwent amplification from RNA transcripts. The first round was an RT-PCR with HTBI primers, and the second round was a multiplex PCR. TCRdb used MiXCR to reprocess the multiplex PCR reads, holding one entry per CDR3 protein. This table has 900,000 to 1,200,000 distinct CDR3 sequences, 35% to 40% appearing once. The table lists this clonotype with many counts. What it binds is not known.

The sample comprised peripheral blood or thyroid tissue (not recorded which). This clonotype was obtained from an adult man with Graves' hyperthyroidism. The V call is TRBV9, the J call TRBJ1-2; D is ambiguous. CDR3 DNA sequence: TGTGCCAGCAGTGAGGATACTAACTATGGCTACACCTTC. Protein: CASSEDTNYGYTF.